This T cell receptor beta chain emerged from a study of blood T cell repertoires in COVID-19. Recruits, aged roughly 18 to 90 years, lived in 24 US areas. Assay used: immunoSEQ multiplex PCR; TCRdb lists only in-frame clones, some missing. Of some 300,000 clones listed, under 90% were seen once; the top ten hold 2.5% to 3.5%. Losses at the gene ends were 9 bases for V and 0 bases for J; bases not matched to a gene: 5. The CDR3 has 13 residues. Germline values: CDR1 SNHLY, CDR2 FYNNEI. The chain is built from TRBV2 and TRBJ2-7; TRBD1 matches 7 bases. The source material was PBMCs or T cells enriched from blood (not recorded which). This receptor was obtained from a woman in her forties or fifties who had been exposed to COVID-19. CDR3 amino acids: CASATGSSYEQYF. The DNA of the CDR3 is TGTGCCAGTGCGACAGGGAGCTCCTACGAGCAGTACTTC.